Sequencing of this TCR beta chain was carried out in a study of Ad26.COV2.S vaccination and SARS-CoV-2 variants. For the study at large: Donor was in the COV1001 Ad26.COV2.S trial arm.

With regard to this clone: Antigen: not known.

Data came from immunoSEQ multiplex PCR; TCRdb stores just in-frame clones and leaves some out. Altogether about 390,000 clones are present, approximately 91% being singletons, with the ten largest covering roughly 3%. Study conclusions and caveats: Recipients of either vaccine or placebo displayed similar breadth of non-spike TCRs.

Treatment noted: roughly 19 received Ad26.COV2.S at low or high dose, single or two shots; a few received placebo; per-sample allocation not given. The samples were gathered on day 63 after the first injection of vaccine or placebo. The sample consisted of peripheral blood, taken in a trial of Ad26.COV2.S vaccine versus placebo. The source of this sequence is a person between 18 and 59 years old who received the Ad26.COV2.S COVID-19 vaccine or a placebo.

The CDR3 region has the DNA TGTGCCAGCAGCAGTCGGACAGGAGCTAACTATGGCTACACCTTC. This sequence encodes CASSSRTGANYGYTF. V and J are TRBV3-1 (or the pseudogene TRBV3-2) and TRBJ1-2; TRBD1 matches at 7 bases. There are 15 residues in the CDR3. Germline CDR1 and CDR2: LGHDT and YNNKEL (reference sequence). V lost 5 bases to trimming and J lost 0 bases; unmatched junction nucleotides: 6.